This is a list of T cell receptor beta chains from one sample in a study of T cells in Graves' hyperthyroidism and ophthalmopathy. In TCRdb, the multiplex PCR reads were re-called with MiXCR into one record per CDR3 protein. Of about 640,000 distinct CDR3 sequences listed, about a fifth were seen once; the top ten hold more than 30%. The sample comprised blood. These receptor sequences come from a man in his thirties or forties with Graves' ophthalmopathy. CDR3s include the opening cysteine and the closing phenylalanine or tryptophan. Not every row has a clone size; where given, it reads once, few, many or a size class.

cdr3_aa v_call clone_size j_call
CASAATPSQGAFF TRBV6-5 NA TRBJ1-1
CAWIPIPQGVIGELFF TRBV30 few TRBJ2-2
CSVEGRGEAFF TRBV29-1 NA TRBJ1-1
CASSFAGSYEQYF TRBV7-9 many TRBJ2-7
CASSLEPREGLNTEAFF TRBV5-1 NA TRBJ1-1
CSAVQQGNNQPQHF TRBV20-1 NA TRBJ1-5
CASGQPYSGGVNQPQHF TRBV6-1 NA TRBJ1-5
CAWLDWTGSYGYTF TRBV30 many TRBJ1-2
CASSYDSGVYNEQFF TRBV5-1 NA TRBJ2-1
CASSELAGAGELFF TRBV6-1 NA TRBJ2-2
CASSFPGGPTYEQYF TRBV11-2 few TRBJ2-7
CASSLERMTGGETQYF TRBV5-1 NA TRBJ2-5
CALARGLNEKLFF TRBV30 NA TRBJ1-4
CASSQGRSSGRQYF TRBV3-1 many TRBJ2-7
CASSGTGRRWETQYF TRBV2 many TRBJ2-5
CASSPWSRDSYEQYF TRBV28 NA TRBJ2-7
CASSIKGRSEKLFF TRBV5-1 many TRBJ1-4
CASSIGDGVSEEQYF TRBV19 few TRBJ2-7
CASSPQLAGGTDTQYF TRBV27 NA TRBJ2-3
CASGDIVSSNQPQHF TRBV28 NA TRBJ1-5
CSAQTGSDEQFF TRBV20-1 NA TRBJ2-1
CASSARDRGNTGELFF TRBV3-1 NA TRBJ2-2
CASSLAGARYSDTQYF TRBV11-2 many TRBJ2-3
CSAKAGGHQETQYF TRBV20-1 NA TRBJ2-5
CASSPDRAIYEQYF TRBV12-3/TRBV12-4 many TRBJ2-7
CASSTPLSDTQYF TRBV19 few TRBJ2-3
CASSSDRAVVDTQYF TRBV6-1 NA TRBJ2-3
CARRGPGYTF TRBV6-2/TRBV6-3 NA TRBJ1-2
CATSSGTEFYEQYF TRBV15 NA TRBJ2-7
CATEGQGGYNEQFF TRBV28 many TRBJ2-1
CAWSVLGTGKEKLFF TRBV30 NA TRBJ1-4
CSPWGLAGSYNEQFF TRBV20-1 NA TRBJ2-1
CASSPRRWASSGANVLTF TRBV18 NA TRBJ2-6
CASSARLAGDNNEQFF TRBV2 few TRBJ2-1
CASSESGRGTEKLFF TRBV28 many TRBJ1-4
CASSSQAPGNIQYF TRBV7-9 NA TRBJ2-4
CASSESWNEKLFF TRBV25-1 few TRBJ1-4
CASSVGGVYEQYF TRBV5-6 NA TRBJ2-7
CASSSTPRGYGYTF TRBV28 many TRBJ1-2
CASSPGLAGGGSYEQYF TRBV5-1 NA TRBJ2-7
CASSEAEHQPQHF TRBV6-1 many TRBJ1-5
CASSSAGTGIAEAFF TRBV12-3/TRBV12-4 many TRBJ1-1
CASSLFMANTEAFF TRBV11-1 many TRBJ1-1
CASSVQGGGSYNEQFF TRBV5-1 few TRBJ2-1
CASSQDGGSGFEQYF TRBV4-1 few TRBJ2-7
CASSALDQGGSTEAFF TRBV9 few TRBJ1-1
CAISGLQGSSYNEQFF TRBV10-3 few TRBJ2-1
CASRSRTGGGTEAFF TRBV12-3/TRBV12-4 many TRBJ1-1
CASSPTGGLNEQFF TRBV19 NA TRBJ2-1
CAWRKDGTPSTDTQYF TRBV30 NA TRBJ2-3
CASSGVGTRILNEQFF TRBV3-1 few TRBJ2-1
CAISEAGSTGELFF TRBV10-3 NA TRBJ2-2
CASSKAGSTDTQYF TRBV9 NA TRBJ2-3
CASSGQGGLADYNEQFF TRBV27 once TRBJ2-1
CASSEAAGTGNNEQFF TRBV2 NA TRBJ2-1